Included here is one T cell receptor (beta chain) sequence, with context. Its target is unknown. In the PCR, 60 Vbeta and 13 Jbeta primers were used. Clones were sequenced by immunoSEQ multiplex PCR, and TCRdb holds only the in-frame ones, with some missing. The table has around 110,000 clones, approximately 81% seen once. CDR1 and CDR2 from the germline V gene are SNHLY and FYNNEI. Trimming cost V 7 bases and J 3 bases, with 18 bases left between them. This CDR3 is 15 amino acids long. The record originates from a study of cytomegalovirus exposure and HLA in healthy donors. Points from the study as a whole: Researchers reported in a later analysis that common viral pathogens appeared linked to several top clusters.

This receptor was identified in a woman aged 30 to 39 in good health and CMV-seronegative. This rearrangement joins TRBV2 to TRBJ2-5; possibly TRBD2 for D (9 bases). Material: PBMCs. The CDR3 protein is CASMPGGGREETQYF. The CDR3 coding sequence is TGTGCCAGCATGCCAGGGGGCGGGAGGGAAGAGACCCAGTACTTC.